Listed below are T cell receptor beta chains from one sample, sequenced in a study of shared clonotypes between healthy human individuals. Clones were read by immunoSEQ multiplex PCR, and TCRdb kept only the in-frame ones, dropping some. The sample carries 600,000 to 750,000 clones, about 90% recorded once. Input material: memory CD8+ T cells from PBMCs. All receptors derive from a man between 18 and 29 years old in good health. Some clones in this sample may be carry-over from other donors' samples. CDR3s include the opening cysteine and the closing phenylalanine or tryptophan. Each record gives: V gene, J gene, clone size, D gene, CDR3 length, CDR3 protein, CDR3 DNA. The D gene is left open where the match is weak. Clone size appears in some rows only: once, few, many, or a class for an expanded clone.

v_gene: TRBV11-1; j_gene: TRBJ2-1; abundance: -; d_gene: -; len: 13; CDR3aa: CASSLAVVQLEFF; CDR3nt: TGTGCCAGCAGCTTAGCCGTCGTCCAGCTGGAGTTCTTC
v_gene: TRBV9; j_gene: TRBJ2-1; abundance: -; d_gene: -; len: 13; CDR3aa: CASSPGTGVEQFF; CDR3nt: TGTGCCAGCAGCCCGGGTACGGGGGTCGAGCAGTTCTTC
v_gene: TRBV12-2; j_gene: TRBJ1-1; abundance: -; d_gene: -; len: 15; CDR3aa: CASRLRQKLNTEAFF; CDR3nt: TGTGCAAGTCGCCTTCGACAGAAATTGAACACTGAAGCTTTCTTT
v_gene: TRBV7-9; j_gene: TRBJ2-7; abundance: -; d_gene: -; len: 14; CDR3aa: CASSLYAGGGEQYF; CDR3nt: TGTGCCAGCAGCTTGTACGCCGGGGGTGGCGAGCAGTACTTC
v_gene: TRBV27; j_gene: TRBJ2-7; abundance: -; d_gene: -; len: 13; CDR3aa: CASSLDGTYEQYF; CDR3nt: TGTGCCAGCAGTCTCGACGGCACCTACGAGCAGTACTTC
v_gene: TRBV18; j_gene: TRBJ2-3; abundance: -; d_gene: TRBD2; len: 15; CDR3aa: CASSPPPGRADTQYF; CDR3nt: TGTGCCAGCTCACCACCCCCCGGGAGGGCAGATACGCAGTATTTT
v_gene: TRBV27; j_gene: TRBJ2-5; abundance: -; d_gene: -; len: 17; CDR3aa: CASRPPPGTPFQETQYF; CDR3nt: TGTGCCAGCAGGCCGCCACCCGGGACACCCTTCCAAGAGACCCAGTACTTC
v_gene: TRBV5-1; j_gene: TRBJ2-1; abundance: -; d_gene: TRBD2; len: 16; CDR3aa: CASSFLTSGVYNEQFF; CDR3nt: TGCGCCAGCAGCTTCCTGACTAGCGGGGTATACAATGAGCAGTTCTTC
v_gene: TRBV4-1; j_gene: TRBJ2-1; abundance: -; d_gene: TRBD1; len: 16; CDR3aa: CASSLHAGTGSNEQFF; CDR3nt: TGCGCCAGCAGCCTACACGCCGGGACAGGGAGCAATGAGCAGTTCTTC
v_gene: TRBV18; j_gene: TRBJ2-7; abundance: -; d_gene: TRBD1; len: 18; CDR3aa: CASSNGPGQGDPPYEQYF; CDR3nt: TGTGCCAGCTCCAATGGACCGGGACAGGGGGATCCCCCCTACGAGCAGTACTTC
v_gene: TRBV7-6; j_gene: TRBJ2-3; abundance: -; d_gene: TRBD1; len: 13; CDR3aa: CASRDRDADTQYF; CDR3nt: TGTGCCAGCAGAGACAGGGACGCAGATACGCAGTATTTT
v_gene: TRBV27; j_gene: TRBJ1-1; abundance: once; d_gene: -; len: 13; CDR3aa: CASRPRGNTEAFF; CDR3nt: TGTGCCAGCAGGCCGAGGGGGAACACTGAAGCTTTCTTT
v_gene: TRBV7-9; j_gene: TRBJ2-7; abundance: -; d_gene: TRBD2; len: 17; CDR3aa: CASSLGLAGGPEYEQYF; CDR3nt: TGTGCCAGCAGCTTGGGACTAGCGGGAGGGCCTGAATACGAGCAGTACTTC
v_gene: TRBV6-1; j_gene: TRBJ1-5; abundance: -; d_gene: TRBD1; len: 15; CDR3aa: CASKEDRGIHQPQHF; CDR3nt: TGTGCCAGCAAGGAAGACAGGGGGATTCATCAGCCCCAGCATTTT
v_gene: TRBV29-1; j_gene: TRBJ2-7; abundance: -; d_gene: -; len: 13; CDR3aa: CSVVGGLGYEQYF; CDR3nt: TGCAGCGTTGTTGGCGGCCTCGGATACGAGCAGTACTTC
v_gene: TRBV7-2; j_gene: TRBJ1-5; abundance: -; d_gene: -; len: 15; CDR3aa: CASSDRLDSNQPQHF; CDR3nt: TGTGCCAGCAGCGACAGACTTGATAGCAATCAGCCCCAGCATTTT
v_gene: TRBV27; j_gene: TRBJ1-5; abundance: -; d_gene: -; len: 11; CDR3aa: CASGTDQPQHF; CDR3nt: TGTGCCAGCGGCACAGATCAGCCCCAGCATTTT
v_gene: TRBV14; j_gene: TRBJ1-1; abundance: -; d_gene: TRBD1; len: 15; CDR3aa: CASSRRDRANTEAFF; CDR3nt: TGTGCCAGCAGCCGTCGGGACAGGGCGAACACTGAAGCTTTCTTT
v_gene: TRBV14; j_gene: TRBJ1-1; abundance: -; d_gene: -; len: 14; CDR3aa: CASSRDIQNTEAFF; CDR3nt: TGTGCCAGCAGCCGGGACATACAGAACACTGAAGCTTTCTTT
v_gene: TRBV5-1; j_gene: TRBJ2-1; abundance: -; d_gene: -; len: 19; CDR3aa: CASSPQLTGTLDGVNEQFF; CDR3nt: TGCGCCAGCAGCCCGCAGTTGACCGGGACTTTGGATGGTGTCAATGAGCAGTTCTTC
v_gene: TRBV5-6; j_gene: TRBJ2-7; abundance: -; d_gene: -; len: 16; CDR3aa: CASSLFIGRGVHEQYF; CDR3nt: TGTGCCAGCAGCTTGTTTATAGGCAGGGGGGTCCACGAGCAGTACTTC
v_gene: TRBV27; j_gene: TRBJ2-7; abundance: -; d_gene: TRBD1; len: 14; CDR3aa: CASSAGQVAYEQYF; CDR3nt: TGTGCCAGCAGTGCGGGACAGGTAGCCTACGAGCAGTACTTC
v_gene: TRBV27; j_gene: TRBJ1-5; abundance: -; d_gene: -; len: 14; CDR3aa: CASSLSGSNQPQHF; CDR3nt: TGTGCCAGCAGTTTATCTGGGAGCAATCAGCCCCAGCATTTT
v_gene: TRBV7-2; j_gene: TRBJ2-7; abundance: -; d_gene: TRBD2; len: 15; CDR3aa: CASSYFPGGLDEQYF; CDR3nt: TGTGCCAGCAGCTACTTCCCGGGGGGACTCGACGAGCAGTACTTC
v_gene: TRBV10-3; j_gene: TRBJ2-3; abundance: -; d_gene: TRBD2; len: 14; CDR3aa: CAISRTSDTDTQYF; CDR3nt: TGTGCCATCAGCAGGACTAGCGACACAGATACGCAGTATTTT
v_gene: TRBV30; j_gene: TRBJ1-2; abundance: -; d_gene: -; len: 14; CDR3aa: CAWMGATGPGGYTF; CDR3nt: TGTGCCTGGATGGGGGCGACGGGGCCGGGCGGCTACACCTTC
v_gene: TRBV6-5; j_gene: TRBJ2-3; abundance: -; d_gene: TRBD2; len: 15; CDR3aa: CASTDTSGSPDTQYF; CDR3nt: TGTGCCAGCACCGATACTAGCGGGAGTCCAGATACGCAGTATTTT
v_gene: TRBV7-9; j_gene: TRBJ2-3; abundance: -; d_gene: -; len: 15; CDR3aa: CASSPRAGNTDTQYF; CDR3nt: TGTGCCAGCAGCCCCCGGGCAGGGAATACAGATACGCAGTATTTT
v_gene: TRBV18; j_gene: TRBJ1-1; abundance: -; d_gene: -; len: 18; CDR3aa: CASSPVAASERMNTEAFF; CDR3nt: TGTGCCAGCTCACCCGTGGCGGCGTCGGAGAGAATGAACACTGAAGCTTTCTTT
v_gene: TRBV7-6; j_gene: TRBJ2-2; abundance: -; d_gene: TRBD2; len: 17; CDR3aa: CASSPGLAGASTGELFF; CDR3nt: TGTGCCAGCAGCCCTGGACTAGCGGGAGCCAGCACCGGGGAGCTGTTTTTT
v_gene: TRBV6-1; j_gene: TRBJ2-7; abundance: -; d_gene: -; len: 15; CDR3aa: CASSGPDWEDSEQYF; CDR3nt: TGTGCCAGCAGTGGTCCCGACTGGGAGGACTCCGAGCAGTACTTC
v_gene: TRBV5-5; j_gene: TRBJ2-1; abundance: few; d_gene: TRBD2; len: 16; CDR3aa: CASIGGSSGAYNEQFF; CDR3nt: TGTGCCAGCATCGGGGGGTCTTCTGGCGCCTACAATGAGCAGTTCTTC
v_gene: TRBV7-6; j_gene: TRBJ2-7; abundance: once; d_gene: TRBD2; len: 14; CDR3aa: CASSSLAGGYEQYF; CDR3nt: TGTGCCAGCAGCTCGCTGGCGGGAGGTTACGAGCAGTACTTC
v_gene: TRBV2; j_gene: TRBJ1-5; abundance: -; d_gene: TRBD1; len: 13; CDR3aa: CASSQGVNQPQHF; CDR3nt: TGTGCCAGCAGCCAGGGGGTGAATCAGCCCCAGCATTTT
v_gene: TRBV7-2; j_gene: TRBJ1-1; abundance: -; d_gene: -; len: 15; CDR3aa: CASSPGSLPNTEAFF; CDR3nt: TGTGCCAGCAGCCCCGGTTCACTACCCAACACTGAAGCTTTCTTT
v_gene: TRBV11-3; j_gene: TRBJ2-2; abundance: -; d_gene: -; len: 16; CDR3aa: CASSLDSRTYTGELFF; CDR3nt: TGTGCCAGCAGCTTAGATAGTAGGACTTACACCGGGGAGCTGTTTTTT
v_gene: TRBV19; j_gene: TRBJ2-5; abundance: -; d_gene: TRBD1; len: 13; CDR3aa: CASSLDREETQYF; CDR3nt: TGTGCCAGTAGTCTGGACAGGGAAGAGACCCAGTACTTC
v_gene: TRBV4-2; j_gene: TRBJ1-4; abundance: -; d_gene: -; len: 17; CDR3aa: CASSQLKSLRGDEKLFF; CDR3nt: TGTGCCAGCAGCCAACTCAAGTCGTTGCGGGGGGATGAAAAACTGTTTTTT
v_gene: TRBV7-2; j_gene: TRBJ2-1; abundance: -; d_gene: TRBD2; len: 17; CDR3aa: CASSQGLAGPPYNEQFF; CDR3nt: TGTGCCAGCAGCCAGGGGTTAGCGGGACCCCCCTACAATGAGCAGTTCTTC
v_gene: TRBV14; j_gene: TRBJ2-1; abundance: -; d_gene: -; len: 15; CDR3aa: CASSEDRGPYNEQFF; CDR3nt: TGTGCCAGCAGCGAAGATCGTGGGCCCTACAATGAGCAGTTCTTC
v_gene: TRBV5-1; j_gene: TRBJ2-7; abundance: -; d_gene: -; len: 12; CDR3aa: CASSLDHYEQYF; CDR3nt: TGCGCCAGCAGCTTGGACCACTACGAGCAGTACTTC
v_gene: TRBV9; j_gene: TRBJ2-1; abundance: -; d_gene: TRBD2; len: 15; CDR3aa: CASSPQLADYNEQFF; CDR3nt: TGTGCCAGCAGCCCCCAACTAGCGGACTACAATGAGCAGTTCTTC